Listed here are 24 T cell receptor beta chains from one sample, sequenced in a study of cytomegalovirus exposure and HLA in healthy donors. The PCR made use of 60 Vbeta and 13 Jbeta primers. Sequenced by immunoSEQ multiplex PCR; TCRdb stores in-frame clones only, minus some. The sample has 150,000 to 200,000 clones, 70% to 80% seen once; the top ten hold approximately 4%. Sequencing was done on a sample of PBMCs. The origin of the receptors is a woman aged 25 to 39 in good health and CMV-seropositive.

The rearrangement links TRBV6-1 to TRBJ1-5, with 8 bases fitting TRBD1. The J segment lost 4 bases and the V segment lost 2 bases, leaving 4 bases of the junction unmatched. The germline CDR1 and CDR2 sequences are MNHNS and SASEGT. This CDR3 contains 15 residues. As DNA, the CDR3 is TGTGCCAGCAGTGAATTTCAGGGGGCGAATCAGCCCCAGCATTTT. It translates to CASSEFQGANQPQHF.

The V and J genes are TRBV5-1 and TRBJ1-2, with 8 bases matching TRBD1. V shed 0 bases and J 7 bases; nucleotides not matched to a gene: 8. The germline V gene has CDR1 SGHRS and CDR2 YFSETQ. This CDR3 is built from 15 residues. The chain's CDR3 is CASSLGQGNKSGYTF. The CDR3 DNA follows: TGCGCCAGCAGCTTGGGACAGGGGAATAAAAGTGGCTACACCTTC.

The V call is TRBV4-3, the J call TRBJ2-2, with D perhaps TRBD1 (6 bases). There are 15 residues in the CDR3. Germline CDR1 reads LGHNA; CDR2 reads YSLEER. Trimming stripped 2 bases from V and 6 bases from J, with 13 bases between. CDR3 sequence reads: CASSQSYRVSGELFF. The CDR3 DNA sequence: TGCGCCAGCAGCCAATCGTACAGGGTTTCCGGGGAGCTGTTTTTT.

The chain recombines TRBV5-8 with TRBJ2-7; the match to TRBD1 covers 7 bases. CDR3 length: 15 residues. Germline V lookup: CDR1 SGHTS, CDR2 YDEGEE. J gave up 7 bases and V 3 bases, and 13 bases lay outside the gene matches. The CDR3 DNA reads TGTGCCAGCAGCTCACAGGGGACCACCGCTTGGGAGCAGTACTTC. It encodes CASSSQGTTAWEQYF.

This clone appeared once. This CDR3 reads CASSFSVGKNYGYTF. The DNA of the CDR3 is TGTGCCAGCAGCTTCAGCGTGGGTAAAAACTATGGCTACACCTTC. The chain links TRBV7-9 to TRBJ1-2; unclear D gene. V shed 3 bases and J shed 2 bases, with 13 bases lying between them. CDR1 is SEHNR and CDR2 is FQNEAQ in the germline V gene (reference sequence). The CDR3 totals 15 residues. Using reference TRBV7-9 and TRBJ1-2 for the parts outside the CDR3, the full variable domain is DTGVSQNPRHKITKRGQNVTFRCDPISEHNRLYWYRQTLGQGPEFLTYFQNEAQLEKSRLLSDRFSAERPKGSFSTLEIQRTEQGDSAMYLCASSFSVGKNYGYTFGSGTRLTVV.

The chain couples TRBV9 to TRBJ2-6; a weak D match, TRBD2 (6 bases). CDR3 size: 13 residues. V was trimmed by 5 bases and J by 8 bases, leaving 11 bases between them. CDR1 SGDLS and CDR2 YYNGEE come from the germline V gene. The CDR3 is CASRPRETNVLTF. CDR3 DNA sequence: TGTGCCAGCAGACCCCGGGAGACCAACGTCCTGACTTTC.

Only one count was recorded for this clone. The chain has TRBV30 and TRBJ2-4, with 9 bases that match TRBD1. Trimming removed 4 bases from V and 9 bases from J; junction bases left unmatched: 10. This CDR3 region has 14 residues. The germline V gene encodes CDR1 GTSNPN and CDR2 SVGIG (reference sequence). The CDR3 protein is CAWTRTGACSIQYF. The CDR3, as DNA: TGTGCCTGGACCCGGACAGGGGCCTGTAGCATTCAGTACTTC.

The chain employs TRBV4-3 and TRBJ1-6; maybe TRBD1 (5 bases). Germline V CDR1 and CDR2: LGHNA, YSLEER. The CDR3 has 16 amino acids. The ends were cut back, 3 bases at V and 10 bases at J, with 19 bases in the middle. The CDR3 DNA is TGCGCCAGCAGCCATGGAGGCGGGGGACCGGAATCACCCCTCCACTTT. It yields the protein CASSHGGGGPESPLHF.

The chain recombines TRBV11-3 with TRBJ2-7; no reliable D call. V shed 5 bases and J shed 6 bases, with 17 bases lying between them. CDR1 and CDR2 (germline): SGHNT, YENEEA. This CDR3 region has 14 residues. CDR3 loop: CASSLSSHSGEQYF. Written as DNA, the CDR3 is TGTGCCAGCAGCCTCTCGTCCCATTCCGGCGAGCAGTACTTC.

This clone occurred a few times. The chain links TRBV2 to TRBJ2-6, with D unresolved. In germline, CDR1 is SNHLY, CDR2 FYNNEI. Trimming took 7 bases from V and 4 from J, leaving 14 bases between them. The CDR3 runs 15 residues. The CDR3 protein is CASTPVLVGANVLTF. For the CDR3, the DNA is TGTGCCAGCACGCCGGTGCTTGTGGGGGCCAACGTCCTGACTTTC.

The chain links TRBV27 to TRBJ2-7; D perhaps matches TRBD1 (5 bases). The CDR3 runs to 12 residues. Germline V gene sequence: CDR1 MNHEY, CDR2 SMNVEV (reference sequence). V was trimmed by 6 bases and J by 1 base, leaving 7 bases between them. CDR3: CASSDSSYEQYF. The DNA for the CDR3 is TGTGCCAGCAGCGACAGTTCCTACGAGCAGTACTTC.

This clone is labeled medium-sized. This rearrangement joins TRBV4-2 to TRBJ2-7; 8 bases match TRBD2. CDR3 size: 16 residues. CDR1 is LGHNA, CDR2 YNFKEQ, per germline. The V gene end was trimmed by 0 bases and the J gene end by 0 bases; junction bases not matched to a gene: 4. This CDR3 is CASSQDSSGGSYEQYF. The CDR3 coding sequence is TGTGCCAGCAGCCAAGATTCGAGCGGGGGCTCCTACGAGCAGTACTTC.

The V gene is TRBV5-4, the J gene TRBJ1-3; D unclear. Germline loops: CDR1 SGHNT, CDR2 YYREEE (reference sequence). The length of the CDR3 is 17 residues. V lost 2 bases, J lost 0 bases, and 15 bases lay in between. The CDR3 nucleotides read TGTGCCAGCAGCTTAACCACCGGGATCCTCTCTGGAAACACCATATATTTT. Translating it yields CASSLTTGILSGNTIYF.

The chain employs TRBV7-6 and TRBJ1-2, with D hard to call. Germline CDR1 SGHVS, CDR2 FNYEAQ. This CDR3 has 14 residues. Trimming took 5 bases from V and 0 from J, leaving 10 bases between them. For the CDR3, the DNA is TGTGCCAGCAGCCCGTCGGGTTCTAACTATGGCTACACCTTC. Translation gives CASSPSGSNYGYTF.

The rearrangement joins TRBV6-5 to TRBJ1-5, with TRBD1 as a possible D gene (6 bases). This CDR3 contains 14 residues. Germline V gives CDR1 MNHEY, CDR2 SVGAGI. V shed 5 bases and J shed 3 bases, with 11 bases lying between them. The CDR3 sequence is CASSPDRPNQPQHF. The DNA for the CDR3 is TGTGCCAGCAGTCCTGACAGGCCCAATCAGCCCCAGCATTTT.

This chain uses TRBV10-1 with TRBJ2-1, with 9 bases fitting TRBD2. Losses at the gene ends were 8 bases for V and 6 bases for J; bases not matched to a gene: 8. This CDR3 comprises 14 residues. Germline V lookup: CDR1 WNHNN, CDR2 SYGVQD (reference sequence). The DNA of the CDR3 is TGCGCCAGCTCCGGACTAGCGATCCCCAATGAGCAGTTCTTC. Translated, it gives CASSGLAIPNEQFF.

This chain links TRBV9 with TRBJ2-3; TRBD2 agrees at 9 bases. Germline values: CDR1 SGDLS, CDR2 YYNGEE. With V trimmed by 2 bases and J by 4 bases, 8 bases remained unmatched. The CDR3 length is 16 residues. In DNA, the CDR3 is TGTGCCAGCAGCGTCCGACTAGCGGACGTCGCAGATACGCAGTATTTT. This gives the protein CASSVRLADVADTQYF.

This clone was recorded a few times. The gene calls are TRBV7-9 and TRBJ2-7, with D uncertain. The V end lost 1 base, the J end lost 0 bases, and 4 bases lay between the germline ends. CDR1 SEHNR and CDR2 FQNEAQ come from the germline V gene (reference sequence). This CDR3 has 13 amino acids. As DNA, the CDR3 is TGTGCCAGCAGCTTAGTATCCTCCTACGAGCAGTACTTC. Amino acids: CASSLVSSYEQYF.

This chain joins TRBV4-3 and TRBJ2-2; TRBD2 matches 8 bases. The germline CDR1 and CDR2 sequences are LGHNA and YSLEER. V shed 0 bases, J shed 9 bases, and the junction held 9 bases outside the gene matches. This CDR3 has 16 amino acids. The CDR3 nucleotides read TGCGCCAGCAGCCAAGATTTTGCTAGCGGGTCTTGGGAGCTGTTTTTT. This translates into CASSQDFASGSWELFF.

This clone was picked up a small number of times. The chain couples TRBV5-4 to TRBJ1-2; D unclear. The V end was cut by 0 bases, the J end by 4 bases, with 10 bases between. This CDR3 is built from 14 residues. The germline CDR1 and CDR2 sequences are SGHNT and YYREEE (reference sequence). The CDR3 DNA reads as TGTGCCAGCAGCTTGGGGACTGAAAGCTATGGCTACACCTTC. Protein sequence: CASSLGTESYGYTF.

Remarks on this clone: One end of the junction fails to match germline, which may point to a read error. CDR3 DNA: TGTGCCAGCAGTTACGGTAGCGGGGGGGTTCCGGACTTC. Its protein product is CASSYGSGGVPDF. The chain uses TRBV6-5 and TRBJ2-5, with 11 bases fitting TRBD2. This CDR3 spans 13 amino acids. Germline V gene lookup returns CDR1 MNHEY and CDR2 SVGAGI.

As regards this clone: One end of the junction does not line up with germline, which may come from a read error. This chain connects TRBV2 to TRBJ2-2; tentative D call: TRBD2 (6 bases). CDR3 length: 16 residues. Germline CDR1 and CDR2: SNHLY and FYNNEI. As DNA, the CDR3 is TGTACCAGCAGTGAAGGCGGGAACGCGAACACCGGGGAGCTGTTTTTT. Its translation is CTSSEGGNANTGELFF.

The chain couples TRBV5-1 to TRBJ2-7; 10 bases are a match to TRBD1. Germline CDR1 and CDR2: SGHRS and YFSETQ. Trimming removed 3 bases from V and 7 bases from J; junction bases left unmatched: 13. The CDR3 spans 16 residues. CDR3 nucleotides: TGCGCCAGCAGCTATGGAGCCGGGACAGGGGACCTAGAGCAGTACTTC. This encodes CASSYGAGTGDLEQYF.

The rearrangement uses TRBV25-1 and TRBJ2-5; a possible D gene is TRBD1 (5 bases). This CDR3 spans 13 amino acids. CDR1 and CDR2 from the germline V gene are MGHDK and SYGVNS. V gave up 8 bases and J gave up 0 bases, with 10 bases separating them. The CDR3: CASGRQYQETQYF. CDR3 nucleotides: TGTGCCAGCGGCCGACAGTACCAAGAGACCCAGTACTTC.